The 21 T cell receptor beta chains below all came from one sample that was sequenced in a study of blood T cell repertoires in COVID-19. TCRdb's table, derived via immunoSEQ multiplex PCR, lists solely in-frame clones and lacks some. Of roughly 100,000 clones in the sample, approximately 84% were seen once. The material sequenced was peripheral blood. The receptors originated from a human donor in a cohort sampled during active COVID-19.

J is TRBJ1-2 and V is TRBV11-2; D uncertain. The V gene's germline CDR1 is SGHAT and CDR2 FQNNGV. V was shortened by 0 bases and J by 8 bases, with 13 bases between the two germline ends. The CDR3 is 14 amino acids. The CDR3 DNA reads TGTGCCAGCAGCTTAGACGCTGGGCCGGTCGGCTACACCTTC. Translation gives CASSLDAGPVGYTF.

The rearrangement links TRBV5-4 to TRBJ1-2, with 8 bases identical to TRBD1. The CDR3 covers 15 residues. The germline CDR1 and CDR2 sequences are SGHNT and YYREEE (reference sequence). Trimming cost V 0 bases and J 8 bases; bases outside gene matches: 9. The CDR3 is CASSLVWQGASGYTF. The CDR3 region has the DNA TGTGCCAGCAGCTTGGTCTGGCAGGGGGCGTCGGGCTACACCTTC.

The chain joins TRBV11-2 to TRBJ1-4, with D possibly being TRBD1 (5 bases). Germline values: CDR1 SGHAT, CDR2 FQNNGV. This CDR3 region has 15 residues. V lost 7 bases to trimming and J lost 8 bases, with 20 bases between them. The CDR3 loop reads CASTSRGFGLEKLFF. CDR3 coding DNA: TGTGCCAGCACATCAAGGGGTTTCGGATTAGAAAAACTGTTTTTT.

The chain links TRBV12-3 or TRBV12-4 to TRBJ2-7, with a possible D match to TRBD2 (5 bases). Trimming removed 1 base from V and 6 bases from J, with 10 bases in between. This CDR3 comprises 13 residues. CDR3 nucleotides: TGTGCCAGCAGTTTAGATAAGAGCGGCGAGCAGTACTTC. This translates into CASSLDKSGEQYF.

The chain uses TRBV28 and TRBJ1-2; 10 bases are a match to TRBD1. V dropped 5 bases and J dropped 7; count of bases not matched to a gene: 10. Germline values: CDR1 MDHEN, CDR2 SYDVKM. This CDR3 comprises 15 residues. CDR3 DNA: TGTGCCAGCAGTCCTCCGGGACAGGGGAGTAGTGGCTACACCTTC. Encoded protein: CASSPPGQGSSGYTF.

This clone was found once. The rearrangement links TRBV5-1 to TRBJ2-1; 8 bases fit TRBD1. Germline V gives CDR1 SGHRS, CDR2 YFSETQ. After removal of 2 bases from V and 7 bases from J, the junction contained 2 bases not matched to a gene. CDR3 length: 13 residues. This chain's CDR3 is CASSFNRGNEQFF. CDR3 DNA sequence: TGCGCCAGCAGCTTTAACAGGGGGAATGAGCAGTTCTTC.

The chain combines TRBV6-6 with TRBJ2-7; D perhaps matches TRBD1 (6 bases). This CDR3 spans 13 amino acids. Germline CDR1 and CDR2: MNHNY and SVGAGI (reference sequence). V was trimmed by 7 bases and J by 7 bases, leaving 17 bases between them. The CDR3 loop is CASTQGRGIEQYF. The CDR3 nucleotides read TGTGCCAGCACTCAGGGCAGGGGAATTGAGCAGTACTTC.

This chain uses TRBV11-1 with TRBJ2-2, with D uncertain. This CDR3 spans 13 amino acids. V was cut by 11 bases and J by 0 bases, with 10 bases left in between. Germline CDR1 SGHAT, CDR2 FQDESV (reference sequence). In DNA, the CDR3 is TGTGCCGGGCGCTCTGCGAACACCGGGGAGCTGTTTTTT. This gives the protein CAGRSANTGELFF.

On this clone itself: Relative to the germline gene, one junction end is altered; a read error may explain this. The chain couples TRBV7-2 to TRBJ2-3; 9 bases line up with TRBD2. The CDR3 spans 14 residues. Germline lookup yields CDR1 SGHTA and CDR2 FQGNSA. DNA for the CDR3: TGTGCCAGCAGCTACGGGACTAGCAAAGATACGCAGTATTTT. Translating it yields CASSYGTSKDTQYF.

V and J are TRBV6-1 and TRBJ2-7, with TRBD2 identical over 8 bases. The CDR3 is made up of 16 amino acids. V lost 3 bases and J lost 4; bases outside the gene matches: 11. Per germline, CDR1 MNHNS and CDR2 SASEGT. CDR3 coding DNA: TGTGCCAGCAGTGATGCAGCGGGGGCCCGAGTTTACGAGCAGTACTTC. Its translation is CASSDAAGARVYEQYF.

The rearrangement joins TRBV7-2 to TRBJ1-3; D unresolved. Trimming took off 1 base at V and 0 bases at J, with 7 bases between the two ends. Germline V gene data show CDR1 as SGHTA and CDR2 as FQGNSA. The CDR3 is 15 amino acids. In DNA, the CDR3 is TGTGCCAGCAGCTTAGGTTCGAGCTCTGGAAACACCATATATTTT. This translates into CASSLGSSSGNTIYF.

The chain has TRBV9 and TRBJ2-3; TRBD2 matches at 15 bases. The CDR3 spans 17 residues. Germline V gene data show CDR1 as SGDLS and CDR2 as YYNGEE. The J segment lost 1 base and the V segment lost 3 bases, leaving 3 bases of the junction unmatched. In DNA form, the CDR3 reads TGTGCCAGCAGCGCTGGACTAGCGGGGGGGGGCACAGATACGCAGTATTTT. Residues: CASSAGLAGGGTDTQYF.

The V call is TRBV6-5, the J call TRBJ2-7; D is possibly TRBD2 (5 bases). V lost 5 bases and J 7 bases, leaving 12 bases between the germline ends. The CDR3 loop spans 12 amino acids. Germline V gives CDR1 MNHEY, CDR2 SVGAGI. CDR3 residues: CASSRDIGEQYF. CDR3 DNA: TGTGCCAGCAGTCGGGATATTGGTGAGCAGTACTTC.

This chain uses TRBV28 with TRBJ2-7; D ambiguous. The germline V gene encodes CDR1 MDHEN and CDR2 SYDVKM. The CDR3 is made up of 13 amino acids. V was shortened by 4 bases and J by 4 bases, with 11 bases between the two germline ends. The CDR3 nucleotides are TGTGCCAGCAGTTCGCCGAGCGTATACGAGCAGTACTTC. Translated, it gives CASSSPSVYEQYF.

The J gene is TRBJ2-2, the V gene TRBV9, with TRBD1 identical over 8 bases. With V trimmed by 0 bases and J by 4 bases, 5 bases remained unmatched. Germline V gene sequence: CDR1 SGDLS, CDR2 YYNGEE. The CDR3 is 16 residues long. The CDR3 region is CASSVGDRFPTGELFF. The CDR3 DNA sequence: TGTGCCAGCAGCGTAGGGGACAGGTTCCCCACCGGGGAGCTGTTTTTT.

The chain employs TRBV5-1 and TRBJ2-5, with D perhaps TRBD1 (6 bases). The germline CDR1 and CDR2 sequences are SGHRS and YFSETQ. The CDR3 is 15 residues long. V dropped 1 base and J dropped 2 bases, with 12 bases sitting between them. This CDR3 reads CASSLHRVGQETQYF. The CDR3 nucleotides are TGCGCCAGCAGCTTGCACAGGGTGGGGCAAGAGACCCAGTACTTC.

The rearrangement links TRBV5-5 to TRBJ2-3; maybe TRBD2 (5 bases). Germline V gene data show CDR1 as SGHKS and CDR2 as YYEKEE (reference sequence). CDR3 length equals 17 residues. V was clipped by 1 base and J by 2 bases, with 17 bases between them. CDR3 nucleotides: TGTGCCAGCAGCTTGCCACCTCGCGGGCCCCTCACAGATACGCAGTATTTT. Translating it yields CASSLPPRGPLTDTQYF.

CDR3 protein: CASSSSGTGNEKLFF. Written as DNA, the CDR3 is TGTGCCAGCAGTTCTTCCGGGACAGGGAATGAAAAACTGTTTTTT. This sequence joins TRBV6-2 or TRBV6-3 and TRBJ1-4; TRBD1 aligns across 9 bases. CDR3 length: 15 residues. The ends lost 4 bases at V and 5 bases at J; junction bases unmatched: 5. CDR1 MNHEY and CDR2 SVGEGT come from the germline V gene.

V usage is TRBV5-5 and J usage is TRBJ1-6; D perhaps matches TRBD1 (5 bases). This CDR3 is built from 15 residues. The V end lost 1 base, the J end lost 9 bases, and 14 bases lay between the germline ends. Germline V gene data show CDR1 as SGHKS and CDR2 as YYEKEE (reference sequence). CDR3 amino acids: CASSLRPERGSPLHF. In nucleotides, the CDR3 is TGTGCCAGCAGCTTGCGACCCGAAAGGGGTTCACCCCTCCACTTT.

J is TRBJ2-3 and V is TRBV3-1 (or the pseudogene TRBV3-2); the match to TRBD2 covers 8 bases. The CDR3 spans 15 residues. With 5 bases clipped from V and 6 bases from J, the junction kept 10 bases outside the gene matches. CDR1 and CDR2 from the germline V gene are LGHDT and YNNKEL (reference sequence). The CDR3 DNA reads as TGTGCCAGCAGCACTCGCGGGGGGCCGATGGATACGCAGTATTTT. This sequence encodes CASSTRGGPMDTQYF.

This chain uses TRBV11-3 with TRBJ2-6; D possibly corresponds to TRBD1 (5 bases). V dropped 2 bases and J dropped 1 base, with 12 bases sitting between them. CDR1 and CDR2 from the germline V gene are SGHNT and YENEEA. The CDR3 is 17 residues long. This chain's CDR3 is CASSLTAAGSGANVLTF. The CDR3 DNA is TGTGCCAGCAGCTTAACGGCTGCAGGGTCTGGGGCCAACGTCCTGACTTTC. Variable domain in full (rest from reference TRBV11-3 and TRBJ2-6): EAGVVQSPRYKIIEKKQPVAFWCNPISGHNTLYWYLQNLGQGPELLIRYENEEAVDDSQLPKDRFSAERLKGVDSTLKIQPAELGDSAVYLCASSLTAAGSGANVLTFGAGSRLTVL.